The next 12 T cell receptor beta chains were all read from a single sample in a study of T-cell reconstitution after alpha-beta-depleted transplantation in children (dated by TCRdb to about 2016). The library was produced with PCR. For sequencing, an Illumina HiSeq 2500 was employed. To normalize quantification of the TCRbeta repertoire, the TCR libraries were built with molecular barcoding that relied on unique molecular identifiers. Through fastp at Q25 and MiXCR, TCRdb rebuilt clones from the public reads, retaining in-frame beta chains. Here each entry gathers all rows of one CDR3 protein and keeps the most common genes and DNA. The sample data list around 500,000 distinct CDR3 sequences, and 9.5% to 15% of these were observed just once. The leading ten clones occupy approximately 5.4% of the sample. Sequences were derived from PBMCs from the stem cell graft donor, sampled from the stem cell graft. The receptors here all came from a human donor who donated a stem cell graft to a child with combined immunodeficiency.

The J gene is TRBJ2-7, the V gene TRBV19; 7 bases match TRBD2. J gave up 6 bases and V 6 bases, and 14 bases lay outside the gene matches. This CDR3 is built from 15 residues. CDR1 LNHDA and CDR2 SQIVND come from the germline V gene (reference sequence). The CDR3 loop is CASSGGTYTGGEQYF. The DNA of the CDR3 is TGTGCCAGTAGCGGGGGGACTTACACCGGGGGCGAGCAGTACTTC.

The CDR3 region has the DNA TGCAGTGCTCAAGGGGGGAGCTCCTACAATGAGCAGTTCTTC. Protein sequence: CSAQGGSSYNEQFF. The V gene is TRBV20-1, the J gene TRBJ2-1; D is possibly TRBD1 or TRBD2 (6 bases each). V shed 5 bases and J shed 0 bases, with 11 bases lying between them. Germline V lookup: CDR1 DFQATT, CDR2 SNEGSKA (reference sequence). The CDR3 has 14 residues.

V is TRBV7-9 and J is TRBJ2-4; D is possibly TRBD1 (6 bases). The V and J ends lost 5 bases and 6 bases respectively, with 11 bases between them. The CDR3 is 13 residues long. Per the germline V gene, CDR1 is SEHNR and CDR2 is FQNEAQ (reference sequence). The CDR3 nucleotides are TGTGCCAGCAGCGCCTGGGACACAAACATTCAGTACTTC. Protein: CASSAWDTNIQYF.

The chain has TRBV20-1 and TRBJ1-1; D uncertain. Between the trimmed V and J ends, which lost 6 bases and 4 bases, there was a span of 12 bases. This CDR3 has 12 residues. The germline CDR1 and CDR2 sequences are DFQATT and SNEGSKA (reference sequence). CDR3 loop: CSAYRMGTEAFF. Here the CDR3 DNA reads TGCAGTGCCTACCGGATGGGCACTGAAGCTTTCTTT.

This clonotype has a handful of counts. The CDR3 sequence: CAISVREGFYNEQFF. The CDR3 bases are TGTGCCATCAGTGTGCGGGAGGGATTCTACAATGAGCAGTTCTTC. The chain joins TRBV10-3 to TRBJ2-1, with 9 bases matching TRBD2. Looked up from germline, CDR1 is ENHRY and CDR2 is SYGVKD. V was clipped by 4 bases and J by 3 bases; unmatched bases: 4. The CDR3 has 15 amino acids.

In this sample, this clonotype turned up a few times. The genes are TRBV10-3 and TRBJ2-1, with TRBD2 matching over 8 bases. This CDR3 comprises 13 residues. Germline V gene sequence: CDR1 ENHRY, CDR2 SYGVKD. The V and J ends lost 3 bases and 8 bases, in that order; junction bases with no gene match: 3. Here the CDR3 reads CAISDSTSDEQFF. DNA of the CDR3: TGTGCCATCAGTGACTCGACTAGCGATGAGCAGTTCTTC.

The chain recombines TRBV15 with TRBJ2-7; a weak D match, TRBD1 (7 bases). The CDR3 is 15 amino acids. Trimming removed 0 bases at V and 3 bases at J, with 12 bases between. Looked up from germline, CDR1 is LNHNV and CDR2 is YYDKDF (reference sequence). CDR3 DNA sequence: TGTGCCACCAGCAGAGATGTGCAGGGGGGCTACGAGCAGTACTTC. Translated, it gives CATSRDVQGGYEQYF. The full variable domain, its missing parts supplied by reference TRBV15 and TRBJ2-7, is DAMVIQNPRYQVTQFGKPVTLSCSQTLNHNVMYWYQQKSSQAPKLLFHYYDKDFNNEADTPDNFQSRRPNTSFCFLDIRSPGLGDTAMYLCATSRDVQGGYEQYFGPGTRLTVT.

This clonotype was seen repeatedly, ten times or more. The CDR3 DNA sequence: TGTGCCAGCAGCTTAGGTGGCGGAAACATTCAGTACTTC. It yields the protein CASSLGGGNIQYF. The chain has TRBV7-2 and TRBJ2-4; D is unclear. The CDR3 extends over 13 amino acids. Germline V lookup: CDR1 SGHTA, CDR2 FQGNSA. The V end was cut by 1 base, the J end by 6 bases, with 7 bases between.

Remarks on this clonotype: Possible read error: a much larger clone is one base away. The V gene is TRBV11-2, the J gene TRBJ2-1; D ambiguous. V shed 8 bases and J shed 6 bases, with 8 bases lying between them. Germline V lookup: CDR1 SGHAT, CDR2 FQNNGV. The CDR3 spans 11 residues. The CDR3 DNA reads TGTGCCAGCTGGTGGGGCAATGAGCAGTTCTTC. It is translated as CASWWGNEQFF.

Here the CDR3 reads CASSLGSPGSTQYF. The CDR3 DNA follows: TGTGCCAGCAGTTTAGGGTCCCCAGGCTCGACGCAGTACTTC. V and J are TRBV12-3 or TRBV12-4 and TRBJ2-7, with D unclear. The ends were cut back, 1 base at V and 9 bases at J, with 16 bases in the middle. The CDR3 runs to 14 residues.

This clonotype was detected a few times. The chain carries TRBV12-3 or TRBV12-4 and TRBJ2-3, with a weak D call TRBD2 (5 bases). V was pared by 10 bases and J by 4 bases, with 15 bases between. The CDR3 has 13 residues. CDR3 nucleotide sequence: TGTGCCACCCGGAGGCTCGCGCCAGATACGCAGTATTTT. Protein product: CATRRLAPDTQYF.

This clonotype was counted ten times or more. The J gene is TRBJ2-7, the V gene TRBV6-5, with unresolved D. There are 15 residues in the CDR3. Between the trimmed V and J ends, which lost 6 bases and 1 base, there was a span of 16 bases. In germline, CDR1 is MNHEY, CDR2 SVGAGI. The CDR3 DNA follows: TGTGCCAGCAGACCCTCCGGTAGTTTTTCCTACGAGCAGTACTTC. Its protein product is CASRPSGSFSYEQYF.